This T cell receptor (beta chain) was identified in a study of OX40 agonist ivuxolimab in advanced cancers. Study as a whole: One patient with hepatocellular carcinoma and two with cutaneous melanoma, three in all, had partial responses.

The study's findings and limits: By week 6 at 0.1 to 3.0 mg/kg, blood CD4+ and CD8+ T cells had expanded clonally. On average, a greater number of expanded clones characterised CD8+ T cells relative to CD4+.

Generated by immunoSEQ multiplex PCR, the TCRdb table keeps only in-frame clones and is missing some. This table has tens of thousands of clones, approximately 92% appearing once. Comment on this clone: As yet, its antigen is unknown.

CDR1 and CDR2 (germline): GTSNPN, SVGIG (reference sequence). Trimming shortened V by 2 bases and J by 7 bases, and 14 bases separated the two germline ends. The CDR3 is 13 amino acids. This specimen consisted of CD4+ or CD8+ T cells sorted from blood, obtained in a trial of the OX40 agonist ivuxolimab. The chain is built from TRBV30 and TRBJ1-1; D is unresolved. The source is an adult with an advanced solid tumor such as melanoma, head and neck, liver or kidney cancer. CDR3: CAWSWGGSNEAFF. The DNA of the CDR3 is TGTGCCTGGAGTTGGGGAGGGAGTAATGAAGCTTTCTTT.